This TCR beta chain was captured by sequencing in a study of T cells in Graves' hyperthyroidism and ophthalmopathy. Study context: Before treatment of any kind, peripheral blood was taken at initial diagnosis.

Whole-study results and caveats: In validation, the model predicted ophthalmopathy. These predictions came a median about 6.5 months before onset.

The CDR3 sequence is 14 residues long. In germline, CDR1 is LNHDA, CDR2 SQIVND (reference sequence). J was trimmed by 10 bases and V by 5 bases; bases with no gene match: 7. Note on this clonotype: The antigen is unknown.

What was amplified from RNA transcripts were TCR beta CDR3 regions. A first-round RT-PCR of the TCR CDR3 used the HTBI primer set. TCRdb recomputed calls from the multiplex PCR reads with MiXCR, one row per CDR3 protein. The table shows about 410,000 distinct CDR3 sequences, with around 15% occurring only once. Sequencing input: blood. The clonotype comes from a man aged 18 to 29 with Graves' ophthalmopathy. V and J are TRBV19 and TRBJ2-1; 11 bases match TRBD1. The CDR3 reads CASSSGTGGLEQFF. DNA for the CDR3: TGTGCCAGTAGTTCCGGGACAGGGGGGTTAGAGCAGTTCTTC.